This is a list of T cell receptor beta chains from one sample in a study of CD8+CD57+ T cells in acquired aplastic anemia. One entry per CDR3 protein, called by TCRdb with MiXCR from the reads. The sample has 100,000 to 150,000 distinct CDR3 sequences, over 45% seen once; the top ten hold 2.5% to 3%. The material sequenced was sorted CD4+, CD8+, or CD8+CD57+ T cells (not recorded which) from PBMCs. These TCRs come from a human donor in good health, serving as a control. Both conserved end residues are part of each CDR3. A D gene is named only where the DNA matches it firmly. Clone size is not always given. Where it is, it says once, few, many or a class for expanded clones.

j_call	d_call	v_call	clone_size	cdr3_aa	cdr3_nt
TRBJ1-2	TRBD1	TRBV10-3	-	CASSYSGQGDGYTF	TGTGCCAGCAGTTACTCAGGACAGGGGGATGGCTACACCTTC
TRBJ2-7	-	TRBV18	many	CASSPPGAYEQYF	TGTGCCAGCTCACCACCGGGGGCCTACGAGCAGTACTTC
TRBJ2-7	-	TRBV12-3/TRBV12-4	many	CASSLSPGREQYF	TGTGCCAGCAGTTTAAGTCCGGGGCGGGAGCAGTACTTC
TRBJ1-1	TRBD1	TRBV6-2/TRBV6-3	many	CASAKDRGPEAFF	TGTGCCAGCGCCAAGGACAGGGGGCCTGAAGCTTTCTTT
TRBJ1-4	TRBD1	TRBV20-1	many	CSAREGPGGTNEKLFF	TGCAGTGCTAGAGAGGGGCCAGGGGGGACTAATGAAAAACTGTTTTTT
TRBJ2-1	-	TRBV20-1	-	CSARDIGVVNNEQFF	TGCAGTGCTAGAGATATAGGGGTGGTGAACAATGAGCAGTTCTTC
TRBJ2-7	TRBD2	TRBV9	many	CASSPQAGGRVGQYF	TGTGCCAGCAGCCCCCAAGCGGGGGGCCGCGTGGGGCAGTACTTC
TRBJ1-6	-	TRBV14	many	CASSQSVARKGKNSPLHF	TGTGCCAGCAGCCAATCGGTAGCTAGGAAGGGGAAGAATTCACCCCTCCACTTT
TRBJ1-2	TRBD1	TRBV6-1	many	CASRSVSQGVSNYGYTF	TGTGCCAGCAGGTCCGTGTCACAGGGGGTTTCAAACTATGGCTACACCTTC
TRBJ1-2	-	TRBV24-1	few	CATSDFTVSYGYTF	TGTGCCACCAGTGATTTTACCGTGAGCTATGGCTACACCTTC
TRBJ1-2	TRBD1	TRBV19	-	CASSLSGTGRGYTF	TGTGCCAGTAGTCTATCAGGGACAGGGAGGGGCTACACCTTC
TRBJ2-4	TRBD1	TRBV14	-	CASSGQGAGIQYF	TGTGCCAGCAGCGGACAGGGAGCAGGCATTCAGTACTTC
TRBJ2-7	TRBD1	TRBV19	-	CASSRSRTGFHEQYF	TGTGCCAGTAGTAGATCCAGGACAGGGTTCCACGAGCAGTACTTC
TRBJ1-1	-	TRBV12-3/TRBV12-4	many	CASSFSREAFF	TGTGCCAGCAGTTTTAGCAGGGAAGCTTTCTTT
TRBJ1-2	TRBD1	TRBV12-3/TRBV12-4	many	CASSPRSRDRFSNYGYTF	TGTGCCAGCAGTCCCCGTAGCAGGGACAGATTTTCTAACTATGGCTACACCTTC
TRBJ2-1	-	TRBV20-1	many	CSVKRPTGEQFF	TGCAGTGTAAAAAGGCCGACGGGTGAGCAGTTCTTC
TRBJ1-5	-	TRBV29-1	-	CSVEDTVYWGSNQPQHF	TGCAGCGTTGAAGATACAGTCTATTGGGGTAGCAATCAGCCCCAGCATTTT
TRBJ1-1	TRBD1	TRBV4-2	many	CASSQGAGQGSTEAFF	TGTGCCAGCAGCCAAGGGGCGGGACAGGGGAGCACTGAAGCTTTCTTT
TRBJ1-6	-	TRBV4-1	many	CASTLTGQGSPLHF	TGCGCCAGCACCCTAACAGGGCAGGGGTCACCCCTCCACTTT
TRBJ2-5	-	TRBV7-8	once	CASSLAGLARETQYF	TGTGCCAGCAGCTTGGCAGGGCTGGCGAGGGAGACCCAGTACTTC
TRBJ2-6	-	TRBV15	few	CATSRDTGSGANVLTF	TGTGCCACCAGCAGAGATACCGGCTCTGGGGCCAACGTCCTGACTTTC
TRBJ1-2	-	TRBV7-6	-	CASSLAGGGDGYTF	TGTGCCAGCAGCTTAGCGGGGGGTGGGGATGGCTACACCTTC
TRBJ2-7	-	TRBV11-2	-	CASSLEYSTAYEQYF	TGTGCCAGCAGCTTAGAGTACAGCACGGCCTACGAGCAGTACTTC
TRBJ2-3	TRBD1	TRBV4-2	many	CASSLPRTGDRDTQYF	TGTGCCAGCAGCCTGCCCCGGACAGGGGACAGAGATACGCAGTATTTT
TRBJ2-3	-	TRBV2	medium-sized	CASSGSWVGDTQYF	TGTGCCAGCAGTGGGTCTTGGGTGGGAGATACGCAGTATTTT
TRBJ1-1	-	TRBV6-5	-	CASSYAPGSSMNTEAFF	TGTGCCAGCAGTTACGCCCCGGGAAGTAGCATGAACACTGAAGCTTTCTTT
TRBJ2-7	TRBD1	TRBV20-1	-	CSAMPGQTYEQYF	TGCAGTGCTATGCCGGGACAGACCTACGAGCAGTACTTC
TRBJ1-5	TRBD1	TRBV7-2	-	CASSLSGGPQHF	TGTGCCAGCAGCCTCTCAGGGGGGCCCCAGCATTTT
TRBJ1-2	TRBD1	TRBV10-1	once	CASSEYAGGGYTF	TGCGCCAGCAGTGAGTACGCAGGGGGAGGCTACACCTTC
TRBJ2-1	-	TRBV7-2	many	CASSFRQARDEQFF	TGTGCCAGCAGCTTCCGACAGGCTAGGGATGAGCAGTTCTTC
TRBJ1-2	TRBD1	TRBV7-8	-	CASSLSSQGANYGYTF	TGTGCCAGCAGCTTATCTTCCCAGGGGGCCAACTATGGCTACACCTTC
TRBJ1-1	TRBD1	TRBV7-2	-	CASSIGRDRVEAFF	TGTGCCAGTAGTATAGGCCGGGACAGGGTAGAAGCTTTCTTT
TRBJ1-5	-	TRBV18	-	CASSQTENNQPQHF	TGTGCCAGCTCACAGACAGAGAACAATCAGCCCCAGCATTTT
TRBJ2-1	TRBD1	TRBV3-1	many	CASTLPGQGIRGEQFF	TGTGCCAGCACGCTACCGGGACAGGGGATCCGAGGTGAGCAGTTCTTC
TRBJ1-3	-	TRBV15	-	CATSRKNRTRNGNTIYF	TGTGCCACCAGCAGAAAAAACAGGACCCGCAATGGAAACACCATATATTTT
TRBJ2-6	-	TRBV6-1	-	CASSGARSGANVLTF	TGTGCCAGCAGTGGGGCGCGATCTGGGGCCAACGTCCTGACTTTC
TRBJ1-6	-	TRBV25-1	-	CASSESYNSPLHF	TGTGCCAGCAGTGAGTCCTATAATTCACCCCTCCACTTT
TRBJ1-2	-	TRBV29-1	many	CSVEDPGSYTF	TGCAGCGTTGAAGACCCGGGATCCTACACCTTC
TRBJ1-2	-	TRBV10-3	-	CAISVYNYGYTF	TGTGCCATCAGTGTCTATAACTATGGCTACACCTTC
TRBJ2-6	TRBD1	TRBV11-2	-	CASSYTGVYTGANVLTF	TGTGCCAGCAGCTATACAGGGGTATACACCGGGGCCAACGTCCTGACTTTC
TRBJ2-3	TRBD2	TRBV7-8	-	CASSPERGTSVPDTQYF	TGTGCCAGCAGCCCAGAGAGGGGGACTAGCGTGCCAGATACGCAGTATTTT
TRBJ2-3	-	TRBV10-3	once	CAIKLGNLAADTQYF	TGTGCCATCAAGCTCGGTAACCTCGCGGCAGATACGCAGTATTTT
TRBJ2-7	TRBD2	TRBV7-2	-	CASNRNSGGRDEQYF	TGTGCCAGCAACAGAAATAGCGGGGGCCGGGACGAGCAGTACTTC
TRBJ1-2	-	TRBV2	few	CASSEGRSFYTF	TGTGCCAGCAGTGAAGGGCGTTCCTTCTACACCTTC
TRBJ1-6	TRBD1	TRBV6-4	-	CASSEGQVNSPLHF	TGTGCCAGCAGTGAGGGACAGGTCAATTCACCCCTCCACTTT
TRBJ1-5	-	TRBV29-1	-	CSVRQGLNQPQHF	TGCAGCGTAAGGCAGGGGTTAAATCAGCCCCAGCATTTT
TRBJ2-3	-	TRBV6-4	-	CASSQTGPTDTQYF	TGTGCCAGCAGCCAGACAGGACCCACAGATACGCAGTACTTT
TRBJ2-7	-	TRBV19	few	CASVVGQGSSYEQYF	TGTGCCAGTGTGGTCGGCCAGGGGAGCTCCTACGAGCAGTACTTC
TRBJ2-5	-	TRBV7-2	many	CASSRKTGDQETQYF	TGTGCCAGCAGCCGGAAGACTGGGGACCAAGAGACCCAGTACTTC
TRBJ1-2	-	TRBV19	-	CASSLDRAGTRHTF	TGTGCCAGTAGTTTGGATAGGGCGGGGACGAGGCACACCTTC
TRBJ1-2	-	TRBV10-3	-	CDSSYRQLLYGYTF	TGTGACAGCAGCTACCGACAGTTGCTATATGGCTACACCTTC
TRBJ2-3	-	TRBV2	-	CASSERGQDTQYF	TGTGCCAGCAGTGAACGGGGGCAAGATACGCAGTATTTT
TRBJ2-7	TRBD2	TRBV4-2	-	CASSQGFKRGLQETQHF	TGTGCCAGCAGCCAAGGCTTCAAGCGGGGACTCCAAGAGACCCAGCACTTC
TRBJ1-5	TRBD1	TRBV2	many	CASSAEGARQPQHF	TGTGCCAGCAGTGCAGAGGGGGCGCGACAGCCCCAGCATTTT
TRBJ2-7	-	TRBV12-3/TRBV12-4	many	CASSLAGPKAYEQYF	TGTGCCAGCAGTTTAGCAGGCCCTAAGGCCTACGAGCAGTACTTC
TRBJ1-3	-	TRBV30	many	CAWSAWSSGNTIYF	TGTGCCTGGAGTGCTTGGAGCTCTGGAAACACCATATATTTT
TRBJ1-5	TRBD1	TRBV10-2	few	CASLGTGGNQPQHF	TGCGCCAGCCTGGGGACAGGGGGCAATCAGCCCCAGCATTTT
TRBJ1-2	TRBD1	TRBV6-1	many	CASSATGTGGKGYTF	TGTGCCAGCAGTGCCACCGGGACAGGGGGTAAAGGCTACACCTTC
TRBJ2-2	TRBD2	TRBV7-8	many	CASSSYRGGNPGELFF	TGTGCCAGCAGCTCTTATCGGGGGGGCAACCCCGGGGAGCTGTTTTTT